This T cell receptor beta chain was obtained from a study of T cells in Graves' hyperthyroidism and ophthalmopathy. Study-wide points: Expanded thyroid clonotypes (above 0.001) were mostly also found in blood. Using 13 V-J features, a model discriminated ophthalmopathy from stable hyperthyroidism.

This clonotype was seen ten or more times. Its antigen is still unknown. The length of the CDR3 is 11 residues. The germline V and J ends were trimmed by 2 bases and 8 bases, with 6 bases remaining between them. Germline assignment: CDR1 MDHEN and CDR2 SYDVKM. TCR beta CDR3 regions were amplified from RNA transcripts. The HTBI primer set was used in a first-round RT-PCR of the TCR CDR3. Via MiXCR, TCRdb re-called the multiplex PCR reads, giving one row per CDR3 protein. The sample lists 540,000 or so distinct CDR3 sequences, roughly 46% occurring once. The receptor was isolated from an adult woman with Graves' disease, either hyperthyroidism or ophthalmopathy (not recorded which). The sample consisted of peripheral blood or thyroid tissue (not recorded which). The V call is TRBV28, the J call TRBJ1-2; D is unclear. CDR3 region: CASSLNEGYTF. CDR3 bases: TGTGCCAGCAGTTTAAATGAGGGCTACACCTTC.